This T cell receptor beta chain derives from a study of spatial heterogeneity in lung cancer. Across the study: There were, on average, more than ten raw-read appearances for each unique TCR and UMI combination.

Regarding time point: sample taken at primary tumor resection. In each case, whole RNA from tumor, nontumor lung or frozen PBMC was sequenced unsorted. This CDR3 comprises 13 residues. Trimming pared 7 bases from V and 7 bases from J, leaving 13 bases between. TCRdb reanalysed the 5' RACE reads using MiXCR and keeps one entry per CDR3 protein. The sample shows some 9,800 distinct CDR3 sequences, roughly 6.3% of them seen only once. At least ten counts were recorded for this clonotype. Antigen specificity is unknown. Study observations and caveats: Counts of expanded intratumoral alpha and beta TCRs tracked tumor mutation counts. Numbers of ubiquitous and regional expanded TCRs tracked ubiquitous and regional nonsynonymous mutation counts, respectively.

This chain joins TRBV12-3 or TRBV12-4 and TRBJ1-4; D remains unclear. Source: lung tumor tissue, taken at surgery. The TCR originated in a male donor with early-stage non-small cell lung cancer. CDR3 sequence reads: CASTITGIEKLFF. The CDR3 nucleotides read TGTGCCAGCACCATAACGGGTATTGAAAAACTGTTTTTT.